The 3 T cell receptor beta chains listed next were all sequenced from one sample in a study of blood T cell repertoires in COVID-19. Some clones are missing from TCRdb's copy, which holds only in-frame ones; the method was immunoSEQ multiplex PCR. The sample comprises over 150,000 clones, about 86% of which are singletons, and around 19% rests with the top ten. Input material: peripheral blood. These receptors were collected from a woman aged 70-85 years who had recovered from COVID-19.

CDR3 DNA sequence: TGTGCCAGCAGCTCAAACAGGGTGTACGAGCAGTACTTC. Its translation is CASSSNRVYEQYF. The chain recombines TRBV11-2 with TRBJ2-7, with D perhaps matching TRBD1 (6 bases). Trimming took 4 bases from V and 4 from J, leaving 11 bases between them. The length of the CDR3 is 13 residues. The germline V gene has CDR1 SGHAT and CDR2 FQNNGV.

This clone was picked up one time. The rearrangement uses TRBV7-3 and TRBJ2-3; the D gene is possibly TRBD1 (6 bases). The germline CDR1 and CDR2 sequences are SGHTA and FQGTGA. The length of the CDR3 is 14 residues. The ends were cut back, 3 bases at V and 2 bases at J, with 9 bases in the middle. The CDR3 DNA reads as TGTGCCAGCAGCTTCGACAGGTTCACAGATACGCAGTATTTT. This gives the protein CASSFDRFTDTQYF.

The chain employs TRBV30 and TRBJ1-5; D not certain. The germline gives CDR1 GTSNPN, CDR2 SVGIG (reference sequence). Trimming took 2 bases from V and 4 from J, leaving 9 bases between them. The CDR3 loop spans 13 amino acids. The CDR3 DNA sequence: TGTGCCTGGAGTTCTGTCTCGAATCAGCCCCAGCATTTT. Amino acid sequence: CAWSSVSNQPQHF. Filled out from reference TRBV30 and TRBJ1-5, the complete variable domain reads SQTIHQWPATLVQPVGSPLSLECTVEGTSNPNLYWYRQAAGRGLQLLFYSVGIGQISSEVPQNLSASRPQDRQFILSSKKLLLSDSGFYLCAWSSVSNQPQHFGDGTRLSIL.